This passage covers 7 T cell receptor beta chains from one sample sequenced in a study of read filtering for tumor transcriptome and immune sequencing. From approximately 430 ng of RNA, a library with molecular barcoded alpha/delta and beta/gamma adaptors was made. One entry per CDR3 protein results from TCRdb running MiXCR on the reads. There are 43,000 or so distinct CDR3 sequences in the sample; less than 20% occur only once, and 30% to 45% lies in the top ten. The sequencing input was a population of CD138-negative cells sorted from bone marrow. The receptors shown here come from a donor aged 40 or older with multiple myeloma.

This clonotype was found many times. The CDR3 is CSARDRSSEGIYEQYF. CDR3 coding DNA: TGCAGTGCTAGAGATCGAAGCAGCGAGGGGATCTACGAGCAGTACTTC. V is TRBV20-1 and J is TRBJ2-7, with D perhaps being TRBD1 or TRBD2 (5 bases each). This CDR3 contains 16 residues. Germline V gene data show CDR1 as DFQATT and CDR2 as SNEGSKA (reference sequence). V was clipped by 0 bases and J by 3 bases, with 18 bases between them.

This clonotype came up a few times. This clone may be a read error of a much larger clone one base away. This chain connects TRBV25-1 to TRBJ2-3, with 10 bases that match TRBD1. Trimming removed 11 bases from V and 2 bases from J; junction bases left unmatched: 10. CDR3 length equals 15 residues. CDR1 is MGHDK and CDR2 is SYGVNS in the germline V gene. CDR3 nucleotide sequence: TGTGCCGCCTCGAGACAGGGGGCTGTCACAGATACGCAGTATTTT. Its protein is CAASRQGAVTDTQYF.

The table lists this clonotype with a count of one. Its ends do not fully match the called genes, so a read error is possible. V is TRBV6-2 or TRBV6-3 and J is TRBJ1-1, with D unclear. Germline assignment: CDR1 MNHEY and CDR2 SVGEGT. This CDR3 is built from 13 residues. The CDR3 region has the DNA TGTGCCAGCAGTTACGAGGCAGGCACTGAGGCTTTCTTT. This sequence encodes CASSYEAGTEAFF.

This clonotype came up many times. The V gene is TRBV12-3 or TRBV12-4, the J gene TRBJ2-3; 8 bases line up with TRBD2. This CDR3 spans 16 amino acids. With V trimmed by 6 bases and J by 4 bases, 12 bases remained unmatched. CDR3 protein: CASSAQSGRGADTQYF. CDR3 in DNA: TGTGCCAGCAGCGCCCAAAGCGGGAGAGGGGCAGATACGCAGTATTTT.

This clonotype was observed at least ten times. The chain uses TRBV12-3 or TRBV12-4 and TRBJ2-3; 8 nucleotides align to TRBD1. The V and J ends lost 6 bases and 3 bases, in that order; junction bases with no gene match: 8. The CDR3 is made up of 15 amino acids. Written as DNA, the CDR3 is TGTGCCAGCAGCTCGGGCAACAGGGGGACAGATACGCAGTATTTT. It is translated as CASSSGNRGTDTQYF.

The sample holds many counts of this clonotype. The gene calls are TRBV20-1 and TRBJ2-1; the match to TRBD2 covers 13 bases. CDR1 is DFQATT and CDR2 is SNEGSKA in the germline V gene (reference sequence). V trimming: 5 bases; J trimming: 8 bases; junction bases outside the gene matches: 12. This CDR3 spans 16 amino acids. CDR3 region: CSAGGLAGEIRDEQFF. Here the CDR3 DNA reads TGCAGTGCTGGAGGACTAGCGGGAGAGATTAGGGATGAGCAGTTCTTC.

This clonotype was observed many times. This chain uses TRBV20-1 with TRBJ2-3; no clear D gene. The germline V gene encodes CDR1 DFQATT and CDR2 SNEGSKA (reference sequence). V shed 5 bases and J shed 0 bases, with 12 bases lying between them. The CDR3 runs to 14 residues. DNA for the CDR3: TGCAGTGCTTACAGCGTGACTAGCACAGATACGCAGTATTTT. It codes for CSAYSVTSTDTQYF.